These T cell receptor beta chains were read from a single sample in a study of neurological immune-mediated disorders. MiXCR, applied by TCRdb to the 5' RACE reads, yields one record per CDR3 protein. The sample lists some 48,000 distinct CDR3 sequences; roughly 21% were seen once. Sequenced material: PBMCs. These receptors all stem from a man in his 60s with HTLV-1-associated myelopathy (HAM/TSP). The CDR3 runs from the conserved cysteine through the conserved F or W. A D gene is named only where the DNA matches it firmly. Only some rows state a clone size, as once, few, many or a class for expanded clones.

j_gene	abundance	d_gene	v_gene	CDR3aa	CDR3nt
TRBJ2-3	many	TRBD2	TRBV20-1	CSVPEESSGMMQYF	TGCAGTGTTCCCGAGGAGTCTAGCGGGATGATGCAGTATTTT
TRBJ2-3	many	.	TRBV4-1	CASSQQGGGAWGDTQYF	TGCGCCAGCAGCCAACAAGGGGGTGGAGCCTGGGGAGATACGCAGTATTTT
TRBJ2-3	many	TRBD1	TRBV9	CASSPRTGEGTDTQYF	TGTGCCAGCAGCCCACGGACAGGGGAGGGCACAGATACGCAGTATTTT
TRBJ2-7	many	.	TRBV5-1	CASSLAGMGSSYEQYF	TGCGCCAGCAGCTTGGCGGGGATGGGGAGCTCCTACGAGCAGTACTTC
TRBJ1-1	many	TRBD1	TRBV5-1	CASKRDSRAFF	TGCGCCAGCAAGAGGGACAGCAGAGCTTTCTTT
TRBJ2-1	many	TRBD1	TRBV3-1	CASSSRDRDIYNEQFF	TGTGCCAGCAGCAGCCGGGACAGGGATATCTACAATGAGCAGTTCTTC
TRBJ2-7	many	.	TRBV11-1	CASSFGGASSYEQYF	TGTGCCAGCAGCTTCGGCGGTGCAAGCTCCTACGAGCAGTACTTC
TRBJ1-2	.	.	TRBV5-1	CASRLDTNGYTF	TGCGCCAGCAGGTTGGACACGAATGGCTACACCTTC
TRBJ2-7	few	TRBD1	TRBV29-1	CSVEDRGTGDHEQYF	TGCAGCGTTGAAGATCGTGGAACAGGGGACCACGAGCAGTACTTC
TRBJ1-5	once	TRBD1	TRBV6-1	CASSRSGTGRQPQHF	TGTGCCAGCAGCCGTTCCGGGACAGGGAGGCAGCCCCAGCATTTT
TRBJ2-3	many	.	TRBV5-1	CASSPPNGRTDTQYF	TGCGCCAGCAGCCCCCCAAACGGGCGCACAGATACGCAGTATTTT
TRBJ2-3	many	TRBD2	TRBV5-1	CASSLGSGRDTQYF	TGCGCCAGCAGCTTGGGAAGCGGGAGGGATACGCAGTATTTT
TRBJ2-7	many	.	TRBV7-6	CASSLGGGREQYF	TGTGCCAGCAGCTTAGGAGGAGGGCGGGAGCAGTACTTC
TRBJ1-2	many	.	TRBV9	CASSVEDKGGYTF	TGTGCCAGCAGCGTAGAGGACAAGGGTGGCTACACCTTC
TRBJ2-7	many	TRBD2	TRBV5-1	CASSPTSGLSYEQYF	TGCGCCAGCAGCCCAACTAGCGGTCTTTCCTACGAGCAGTACTTC
TRBJ2-1	many	.	TRBV24-1	CATSDEVRNEQFF	TGTGCCACCAGTGATGAGGTCCGCAATGAGCAGTTCTTC
TRBJ2-7	.	TRBD2	TRBV5-6	CASSLVSGGAYEQYF	TGTGCCAGCAGCTTGGTCAGCGGGGGAGCCTACGAGCAGTACTTC
TRBJ2-3	.	TRBD2	TRBV20-1	CSAASGSTDTQYF	TGCAGTGCTGCTAGCGGAAGCACAGATACGCAGTATTTT
TRBJ2-2	many	TRBD2	TRBV2	CASGTSGRNGELFF	TGTGCCAGCGGGACTAGCGGGAGGAACGGGGAGCTGTTTTTT
TRBJ2-7	.	.	TRBV20-1	CSARDDRWRSEQYF	TGCAGTGCTAGAGATGATAGGTGGCGCAGCGAGCAGTACTTC
TRBJ1-1	many	.	TRBV5-1	CASSLGPGRLNTEAFF	TGCGCCAGCAGCTTGGGGCCGGGACGGTTGAACACTGAAGCTTTCTTT
TRBJ1-4	many	.	TRBV12-3/TRBV12-4	CASSLQGFGEKLFF	TGTGCCAGCAGCTTACAGGGCTTTGGGGAAAAACTGTTTTTT
TRBJ1-1	few	TRBD1	TRBV11-3	CASSLGQDTEAFF	TGTGCCAGCAGCCTTGGACAGGACACTGAAGCTTTCTTT
TRBJ2-7	many	TRBD2	TRBV7-2	CASSLRGLAEAPYEQYF	TGTGCCAGCAGCTTAAGAGGACTAGCGGAGGCCCCCTACGAGCAGTACTTC
TRBJ2-3	many	.	TRBV20-1	CSDRPLDTQYF	TGCAGTGATCGGCCCTTGGATACGCAGTATTTT
TRBJ2-1	.	.	TRBV20-1	CTAKSNEQLF	TGCACTGCTAAATCCAATGAGCAGTTATTC
TRBJ1-5	many	.	TRBV9	CASSVDTTWEGPIGPQHF	TGTGCCAGCAGCGTAGATACTACTTGGGAGGGGCCCATAGGGCCCCAGCATTTT
TRBJ2-4	medium-sized	.	TRBV3-1	CASSFIQGVQYF	TGTGCCAGCAGTTTCATACAGGGCGTTCAGTACTTC
TRBJ2-7	many	.	TRBV28	CASSSRVNEQYF	TGTGCCAGCAGTTCGCGGGTTAACGAGCAGTACTTC
TRBJ2-7	many	TRBD2	TRBV20-1	CSADSGLAVTYEQYF	TGCAGTGCTGACTCGGGACTAGCGGTTACCTACGAGCAGTACTTC
TRBJ2-2	many	.	TRBV6-1	CASSEGGGELFF	TGTGCCAGCAGTGAAGGGGGCGGGGAGCTGTTTTTT
TRBJ2-2	many	.	TRBV10-3	CAISDYGELFF	TGTGCCATCAGTGATTACGGGGAGCTGTTTTTT
TRBJ2-7	many	.	TRBV11-2	CASSKRLGTGYEQYF	TGTGCCAGCAGTAAGAGACTAGGAACTGGCTACGAGCAGTACTTC
TRBJ2-3	.	.	TRBV20-1	CSAPFGGTDTQYF	TGCAGTGCCCCTTTTGGGGGCACAGATACGCAGTATTTT
TRBJ1-5	many	.	TRBV20-1	CSAKSGTPRGSNQPQHF	TGCAGTGCTAAGTCAGGGACACCCCGAGGTAGCAATCAGCCCCAGCATTTT
TRBJ2-1	many	.	TRBV5-1	CASSFWQGGYNEQFF	TGCGCCAGCAGCTTTTGGCAGGGGGGCTACAATGAGCAGTTCTTC
TRBJ1-2	many	TRBD1	TRBV9	CASSSQTGIKTNYGYTF	TGTGCCAGCAGCTCACAGACAGGGATAAAAACTAACTATGGCTACACCTTC
TRBJ2-3	many	.	TRBV7-2	CASSSMGGLRTDTQYF	TGTGCCAGCAGCTCTATGGGAGGACTTCGCACAGATACGCAGTATTTT
TRBJ2-3	many	.	TRBV7-8	CASSFDVANTQYF	TGTGCCAGCAGCTTCGACGTTGCGAATACGCAGTATTTT
TRBJ2-1	many	TRBD2	TRBV5-1	CASSLGLAGALGQFF	TGCGCCAGCAGCTTGGGACTAGCGGGGGCCCTGGGGCAGTTCTTC
TRBJ2-7	many	TRBD2	TRBV20-1	CSARAGGQYEQYF	TGCAGTGCTAGAGCGGGAGGGCAATACGAGCAGTACTTC
TRBJ1-3	many	.	TRBV6-1	CASSEDGNTIYF	TGTGCCAGCAGTGAGGACGGAAACACCATATATTTT
TRBJ2-5	many	TRBD2	TRBV5-1	CASSLRTSGRAEETQYF	TGCGCCAGCAGCCTAAGGACTAGCGGGAGAGCAGAGGAGACCCAGTACTTC
TRBJ2-1	many	TRBD1	TRBV7-3	CASSLSGTGDNEQFF	TGTGCCAGCAGCTTATCCGGGACAGGGGACAATGAGCAGTTCTTC
TRBJ2-5	many	TRBD2	TRBV20-1	CSADLSGRADETQYF	TGCAGTGCTGACCTTAGCGGGAGGGCGGATGAGACCCAGTACTTC
TRBJ1-2	many	.	TRBV20-1	CSAAGSNYGYTF	TGCAGTGCTGCAGGGAGTAACTATGGCTACACCTTC
TRBJ2-1	many	.	TRBV24-1	CATSDSPDYNEQFF	TGTGCCACCAGTGATTCACCAGACTACAATGAGCAGTTCTTC
TRBJ2-2	once	.	TRBV29-1	CSAPDPNTGELFF	TGCAGCGCCCCGGACCCGAACACCGGGGAGCTGTTTTTT
TRBJ1-6	many	.	TRBV7-8	CASSLVRGRDSPLHF	TGTGCCAGCAGCTTAGTAAGGGGCAGGGATTCACCCCTCCACTTT
TRBJ2-3	.	TRBD1	TRBV4-1	CASSQADRGEEYF	TGCGCCAGCAGCCAAGCCGACAGGGGGGAGGAGTATTTT
TRBJ2-3	.	TRBD2	TRBV5-1	CASSPGTSGGVTYTQYF	TGCGCCAGCAGTCCCGGGACTAGCGGGGGTGTCACATATACGCAGTATTTT
TRBJ1-6	.	.	TRBV5-1	CAISSQVASNNSPLHF	TGCGCCATCAGCTCTCAGGTGGCGTCGAATAATTCACCCCTCCACTTT
TRBJ2-7	.	TRBD1	TRBV5-1	CASSYRTGTYEQYF	TGCGCCAGCAGCTACCGGACAGGGACCTACGAGCAGTACTTC
TRBJ2-1	many	TRBD2	TRBV20-1	CSALGLAKTSLDNEQFF	TGCAGTGCCCTAGGACTAGCCAAGACTTCCCTCGACAATGAGCAGTTCTTC
TRBJ2-2	.	.	TRBV7-3	CASSPANTWELFF	TGTGCCAGCAGCCCCGCGAACACCTGGGAGCTGTTTTTT
TRBJ2-3	many	.	TRBV7-9	CASSLVAGRSTDTQYF	TGTGCCAGCAGCTTAGTAGCCGGCAGGAGCACAGATACGCAGTATTTT
TRBJ2-3	few	TRBD1	TRBV5-1	CASSSNTGGIADTQYF	TGCGCCAGCAGCTCGAATACAGGGGGCATCGCAGATACGCAGTATTTT
TRBJ2-5	many	.	TRBV11-2	CASTPGANRETQYF	TGTGCCAGCACGCCAGGGGCCAACAGGGAGACCCAGTACTTC
TRBJ1-2	many	.	TRBV6-5	CASSYRTATNYGYTF	TGTGCCAGCAGTTACCGGACGGCAACCAACTATGGCTACACCTTC